The source of this TCR beta chain is a study of blood T cell repertoires in COVID-19. The wider study: There were acute and convalescent COVID-19 samples, and they came from the United States, Italy and Spain. PBMCs, B-cell-depleted T cells, or T cells provided the cDNA or gDNA that made up the material.

Measured with immunoSEQ multiplex PCR; TCRdb has only the in-frame clones, and not every one. This table holds fewer than 200,000 clones, about 83% found once. V shed 5 bases and J 1 base; nucleotides not matched to a gene: 5. Germline V gives CDR1 SGHVS, CDR2 FNYEAQ. The CDR3 totals 16 residues. V usage is TRBV7-6 and J usage is TRBJ2-1; 10 bases are a match to TRBD1. The clonotype was recovered from a woman older than 75 with acute or convalescent COVID-19. Sample: peripheral blood. CDR3 bases: TGTGCCAGCAGCCCTTCGGACAGGGGGTCCTACAATGAGCAGTTCTTC. Protein product: CASSPSDRGSYNEQFF.